The source of this T cell receptor (beta chain) is a study of blood T cells in healthy people across ages. J lost 9 bases, V lost 6 bases, and 8 bases had no gene match. Germline V lookup: CDR1 DFQATT, CDR2 SNEGSKA (reference sequence). The CDR3 has 14 residues. A second PCR, run for roughly 7 to 12 cycles, used a sample-barcoded 5' primer plus a J-beta primer mix. TCRdb re-called the 5' RACE reads through MiXCR, storing one row per CDR3 protein. The sample yields about 900,000 distinct CDR3 sequences, about 48% seen once. Extraction of total RNA produced a minimum of 5 micrograms from each sample. The chain recombines TRBV20-1 with TRBJ1-6; TRBD1 agrees at 10 bases. The sequenced sample was blood. This sequence originates from a man aged 25 to 40 in good health. This CDR3 reads CSARPGQGISPLHF. CDR3 sequence (DNA): TGCAGTGCGCGGCCGGGACAGGGGATTTCACCCCTCCACTTT.